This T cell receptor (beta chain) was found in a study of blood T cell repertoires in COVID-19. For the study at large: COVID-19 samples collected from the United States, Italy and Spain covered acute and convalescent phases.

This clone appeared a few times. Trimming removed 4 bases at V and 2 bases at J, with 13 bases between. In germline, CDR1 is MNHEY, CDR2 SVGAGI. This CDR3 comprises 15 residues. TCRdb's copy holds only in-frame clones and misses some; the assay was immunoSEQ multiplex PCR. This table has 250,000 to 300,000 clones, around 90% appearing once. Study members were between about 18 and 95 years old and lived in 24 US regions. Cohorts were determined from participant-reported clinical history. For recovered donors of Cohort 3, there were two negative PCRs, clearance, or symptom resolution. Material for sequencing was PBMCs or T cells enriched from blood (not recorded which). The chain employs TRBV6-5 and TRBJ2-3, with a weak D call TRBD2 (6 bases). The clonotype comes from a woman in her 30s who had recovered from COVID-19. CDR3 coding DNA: TGTGCCAGCAGTTCTCCCGGGACTCTCACAGATACGCAGTATTTT. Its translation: CASSSPGTLTDTQYF.